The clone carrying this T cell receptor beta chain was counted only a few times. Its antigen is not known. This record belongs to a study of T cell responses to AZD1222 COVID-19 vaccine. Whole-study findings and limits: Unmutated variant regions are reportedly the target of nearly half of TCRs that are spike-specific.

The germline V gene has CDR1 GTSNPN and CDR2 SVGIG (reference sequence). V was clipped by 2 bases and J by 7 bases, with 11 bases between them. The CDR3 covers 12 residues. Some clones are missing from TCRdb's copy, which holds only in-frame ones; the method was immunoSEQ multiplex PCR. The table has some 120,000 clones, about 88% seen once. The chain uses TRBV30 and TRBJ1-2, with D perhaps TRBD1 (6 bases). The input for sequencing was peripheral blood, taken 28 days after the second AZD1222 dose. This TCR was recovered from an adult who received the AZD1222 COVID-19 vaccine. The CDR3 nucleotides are TGTGCCTGGAGTTTTGGGGGCAGTGGCTACACCTTC. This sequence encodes CAWSFGGSGYTF.